This TCR beta chain was identified during a study of OX40 agonist ivuxolimab in advanced cancers. About the study as a whole: Ivuxolimab was an agonistic, fully human IgG2 monoclonal antibody directed against OX40 (CD134), a costimulatory receptor. Partial responses occurred in three dose-escalation patients, of whom one had hepatocellular carcinoma and two had cutaneous melanoma. Intravenous ivuxolimab was administered to patients every 2 weeks at six dose levels: 0.01, 0.1, 0.3, 1.5, 3 and 10 mg/kg. In the dose-escalation cohort, 75% to 85% of patients were male, and the mean age was approximately 60 years with a range of roughly 20 to 85. Among the approximately 50 dose-escalation patients, around 20 had hepatocellular carcinoma, approximately 15 melanoma, 9 renal cell carcinoma and 9 head and neck cancer. The point of sequencing TCRbeta in the periphery was to test whether ivuxolimab changed TCR sequence diversity and drove clonal T-cell expansion. Patients were allowed to have had prior anti-PD-1, anti-PD-L1 or anti-CTLA-4 therapy, and roughly 40% of the dose-escalation patients had been treated with checkpoint inhibitors. The paper covers the monotherapy dose-escalation part of the phase I ivuxolimab trial, which included N ≈ 57 patients. What the authors observed across the whole study: Clonal expansion of both CD4+ and CD8+ blood T cells was observed from baseline to week 6 at doses 0.1 to 3.0 mg/kg. Antigen specificity was not determined for the clonally expanded peripheral T cells. Low levels of normalized T-cell clonal expansion were also shown by some nonresponding patients. In partial responders in the 0.1-3.0 mg/kg groups, normalized peripheral clonal expansion was found to be among the lowest, especially among CD8+ T cells. On average, CD8+ T cells showed more expanded clones than CD4+ T cells after ivuxolimab.

The trial excluded patients who had a history of autoimmune disease or who were on systemic immunosuppression. Peripheral blood for TCR sequencing was collected from all dose cohorts at baseline, on cycle 4 day 1, and on cycle 7 day 1. The samples were drawn from a first-in-human, open-label, multicenter phase I dose-escalation trial of ivuxolimab. The trial enrolled adults with locally advanced or metastatic head and neck squamous cell, hepatocellular, melanoma or renal cell carcinoma. Before TCR sequencing, CD4+ T cells and CD8+ T cells were sorted from peripheral blood as separate populations. V was cut back by 5 bases and J by 1 base, leaving a gap of 6 bases between them. As encoded in the germline V gene, CDR1 is SGHVS while CDR2 is FQNEAQ. The CDR3 contains 13 residues, cysteine and phenylalanine counted. The only DNA kept is the CDR3, 39 bases in frame from the first base. Notes on this clone: Its specific antigen is unknown. Per-nucleotide qualities are absent, and no much larger clonotype sits a single base away.

For sequencing of the TCRbeta CDR3 region, genomic DNA was extracted from the sorted cells. TCRbeta CDR3 regions were sequenced using the immunoSEQ Assay. Not all clones reach the TCRdb copy of this immuneACCESS table, which keeps in-frame sequences only. Checked studies attribute under half of the gap to unresolved V genes and leave the rest unexplained. For this sample the table gives more than 50,000 clones, of which roughly 85% were detected only once. About 1% of the sample is taken by the ten largest. The sequence came from an adult with an advanced solid tumor such as melanoma, head and neck, liver or kidney cancer. The sample in question was CD4+ or CD8+ T cells sorted from blood, obtained in a trial of the OX40 agonist ivuxolimab. The chain is encoded by TRBV7-8 joined to TRBJ1-5, with no confidently assigned D gene. The base sequence is TGTGCCAGCAGCGTAGACAGCAATCAGCCCCAGCATTTT. The encoded protein is CASSVDSNQPQHF.